This TCR beta chain was identified in a study of OX40 agonist ivuxolimab in advanced cancers. At the level of the whole study: Ivuxolimab, which targeted the costimulatory receptor OX40 (CD134), was an agonistic, fully human IgG2 monoclonal antibody. Intravenous ivuxolimab was administered to patients every 2 weeks at six dose levels: 0.01, 0.1, 0.3, 1.5, 3 and 10 mg/kg. Of the approximately 54 dose-escalation patients, hepatocellular carcinoma was present in approximately 20, melanoma in approximately 15, renal cell carcinoma in 9 and head and neck cancer in 9. The dose-escalation cohort was about 86% male with a mean age of approximately 60 years, ranging from about 23 to 85. Prior anti-PD-1, anti-PD-L1 or anti-CTLA-4 therapy was permitted, and checkpoint inhibitors had been received by around 39% of dose-escalation patients. Partial responses occurred in three dose-escalation patients: two with cutaneous melanoma and one with hepatocellular carcinoma. The point of sequencing TCRbeta in the periphery was to test whether ivuxolimab changed TCR sequence diversity and drove clonal T-cell expansion. The paper reports the monotherapy dose-escalation portion (N of about 47 patients) of the phase I ivuxolimab trial.

The trial excluded patients who had a history of autoimmune disease or were on systemic immunosuppression. In every dose cohort, peripheral blood was drawn for TCR sequencing at baseline, cycle 4 day 1, and cycle 7 day 1. Samples were obtained from an open-label, multicenter, first-in-human phase I dose-escalation trial of ivuxolimab. Adults with locally advanced or metastatic melanoma, renal cell, hepatocellular, or head and neck squamous cell carcinoma were enrolled in the trial. Before TCR sequencing, CD4+ T cells and CD8+ T cells were sorted from peripheral blood as separate populations. For sequencing of the TCRbeta CDR3 region, genomic DNA was extracted from the sorted cells. The immunoSEQ Assay was used to sequence the TCRbeta CDR3 regions. This is the immuneACCESS table as TCRdb keeps it, with only in-frame sequences that have V and J called. A part of the clones is gone; compared with another copy, unresolved V genes explain less than half, and the rest is unexplained. The sample profile shows about 86,000 clones; 75% to 95% of them were found once. The top ten constitute 8.7% of the sample.

General study outcomes and caveats: Low levels of normalized T-cell clonal expansion were also shown by some nonresponding patients. At doses from 0.1 to 3.0 mg/kg, clonal expansion was seen in both CD4+ and CD8+ blood T cells between baseline and week 6. After ivuxolimab, expanded clones were on average more numerous among CD8+ T cells than among CD4+ T cells. In the 0.1-3.0 mg/kg groups, partial responders had among the lowest normalized peripheral clonal expansion, particularly in CD8+ T cells. The antigen specificity of the clonally expanded peripheral T cells was not determined.

Details on this clone: Which antigen it targets is not known. No clone much larger than this one lies a single base away; base qualities are absent.

The receptor was isolated from an adult with an advanced solid tumor such as melanoma, head and neck, liver or kidney cancer. The sample consisted of CD4+ or CD8+ T cells sorted from blood, taken in a trial of the OX40 agonist ivuxolimab.

Here the CDR3 is given as CASALGLAGDEQFF. The DNA sequence is TGTGCTAGTGCCTTGGGACTAGCGGGAGATGAGCAGTTCTTC. The chain couples TRBV12-5 to TRBJ2-1, and 14 junctional nucleotides match TRBD2. After removal of 7 bases from V and 8 bases from J, the junction retains 4 bases not matched to a gene. Inclusive of the bounding cysteine and phenylalanine, the CDR3 is 14 residues long. The DNA shown is the 42-base CDR3, in frame from base 1. The germline V gene provides CDR1 LGHNT and CDR2 FRNRAP.